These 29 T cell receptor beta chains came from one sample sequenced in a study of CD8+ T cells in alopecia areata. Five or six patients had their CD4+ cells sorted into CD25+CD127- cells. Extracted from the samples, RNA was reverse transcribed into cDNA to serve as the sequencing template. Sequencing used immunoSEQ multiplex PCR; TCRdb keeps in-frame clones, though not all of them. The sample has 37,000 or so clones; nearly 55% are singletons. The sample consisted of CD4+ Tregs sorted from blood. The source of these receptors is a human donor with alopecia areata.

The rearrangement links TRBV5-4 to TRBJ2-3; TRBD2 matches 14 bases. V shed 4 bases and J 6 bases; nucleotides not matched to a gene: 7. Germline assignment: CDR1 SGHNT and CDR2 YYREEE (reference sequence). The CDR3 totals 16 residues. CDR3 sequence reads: CASSGTSGSLLDTQYF. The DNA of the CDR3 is TGTGCCAGCAGCGGGACTAGCGGGAGCCTACTCGATACGCAGTATTTT.

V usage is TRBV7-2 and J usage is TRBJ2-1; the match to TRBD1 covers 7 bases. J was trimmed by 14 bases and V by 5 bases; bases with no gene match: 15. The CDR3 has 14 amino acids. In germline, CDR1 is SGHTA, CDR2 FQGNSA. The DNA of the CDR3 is TGTGCCAGCAGCCAAAACAGGGGCCCCTCTACCGAGTTCTTC. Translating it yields CASSQNRGPSTEFF.

CDR3 loop: CASSSIGGLGYTF. The CDR3 DNA reads as TGTGCCAGCAGTTCCATTGGGGGTCTTGGCTACACCTTC. V and J are TRBV6-5 and TRBJ1-2; D perhaps matches TRBD1 (5 bases). Per the germline V gene, CDR1 is MNHEY and CDR2 is SVGAGI. This CDR3 spans 13 amino acids. Trimming pared 4 bases from V and 7 bases from J, leaving 13 bases between.

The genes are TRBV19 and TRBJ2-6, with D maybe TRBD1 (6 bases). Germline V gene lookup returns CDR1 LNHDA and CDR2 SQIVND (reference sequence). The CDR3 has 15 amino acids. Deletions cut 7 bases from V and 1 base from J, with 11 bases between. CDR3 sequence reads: CASIGRGSGANVLTF. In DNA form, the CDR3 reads TGTGCCAGTATTGGTAGGGGGTCTGGGGCCAACGTCCTGACTTTC.

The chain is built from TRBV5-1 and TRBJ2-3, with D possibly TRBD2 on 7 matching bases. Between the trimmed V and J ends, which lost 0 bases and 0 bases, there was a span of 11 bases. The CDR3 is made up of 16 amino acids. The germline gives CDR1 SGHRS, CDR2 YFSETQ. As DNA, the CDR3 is TGCGCCAGCAGCTTGGTTCGCGGGGGCAGCACAGATACGCAGTATTTT. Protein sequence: CASSLVRGGSTDTQYF.

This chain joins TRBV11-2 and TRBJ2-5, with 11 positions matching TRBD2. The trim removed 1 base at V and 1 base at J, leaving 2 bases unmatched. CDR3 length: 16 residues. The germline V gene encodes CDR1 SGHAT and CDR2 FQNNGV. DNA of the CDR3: TGTGCCAGCAGCTTAGGCCTAGCGGGGGGCCAAGAGACCCAGTACTTC. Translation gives CASSLGLAGGQETQYF.

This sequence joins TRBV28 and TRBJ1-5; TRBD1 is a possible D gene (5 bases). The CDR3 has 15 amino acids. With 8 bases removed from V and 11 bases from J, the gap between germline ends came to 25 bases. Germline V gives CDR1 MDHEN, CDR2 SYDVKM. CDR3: CASVPRRRGIGAQHF. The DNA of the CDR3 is TGTGCCAGCGTCCCGCGGCGGCGGGGGATAGGGGCCCAGCATTTT.

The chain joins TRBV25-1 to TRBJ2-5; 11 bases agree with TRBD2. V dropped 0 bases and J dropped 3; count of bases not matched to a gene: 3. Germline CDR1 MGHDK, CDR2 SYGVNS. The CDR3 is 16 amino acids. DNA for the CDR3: TGTGCCAGCAGTGAATATATGGGACTAGCGGAAGAGACCCAGTACTTC. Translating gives CASSEYMGLAEETQYF.

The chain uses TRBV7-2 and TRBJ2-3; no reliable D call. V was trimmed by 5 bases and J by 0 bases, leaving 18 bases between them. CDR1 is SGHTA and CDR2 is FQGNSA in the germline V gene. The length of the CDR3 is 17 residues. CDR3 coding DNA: TGTGCCAGCAGCCCCCTTACCCAGACCCATAGCACAGATACGCAGTATTTT. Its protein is CASSPLTQTHSTDTQYF. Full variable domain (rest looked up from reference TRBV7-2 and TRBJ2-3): GAGVSQSPSNKVTEKGKDVELRCDPISGHTALYWYRQSLGQGLEFLIYFQGNSAPDKSGLPSDRFSAERTGGSVSTLTIQRTQQEDSAVYLCASSPLTQTHSTDTQYFGPGTRLTVL.

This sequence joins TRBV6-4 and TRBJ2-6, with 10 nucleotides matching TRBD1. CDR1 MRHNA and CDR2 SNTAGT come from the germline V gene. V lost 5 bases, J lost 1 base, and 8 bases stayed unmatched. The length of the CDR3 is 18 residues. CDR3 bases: TGTGCCAGCAGTCTTCAGAGACAGGGGGCTTCTGGGGCCAACGTCCTGACTTTC. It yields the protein CASSLQRQGASGANVLTF.

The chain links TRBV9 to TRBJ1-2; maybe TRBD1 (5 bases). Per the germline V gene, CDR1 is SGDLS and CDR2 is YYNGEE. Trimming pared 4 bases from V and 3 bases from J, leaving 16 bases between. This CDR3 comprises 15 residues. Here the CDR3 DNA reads TGTGCCAGCAGCCCAACACGGGGGACCCACTATGGCTACACCTTC. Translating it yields CASSPTRGTHYGYTF.

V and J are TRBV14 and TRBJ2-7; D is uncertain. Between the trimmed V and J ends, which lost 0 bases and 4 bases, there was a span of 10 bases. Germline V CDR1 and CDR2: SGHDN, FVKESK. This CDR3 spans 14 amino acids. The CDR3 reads CASSQESPPYEQYF. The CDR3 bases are TGTGCCAGCAGCCAAGAAAGCCCCCCATACGAGCAGTACTTC.

CDR3: CASSLGTAGEQYF. CDR3 coding DNA: TGTGCCAGCAGCCTCGGGACAGCGGGTGAGCAGTACTTC. V usage is TRBV7-7 and J usage is TRBJ2-7; possible D gene TRBD1, 7 bases. Deletions cut 5 bases from V and 7 bases from J, with 15 bases between. This CDR3 has 13 amino acids. Germline CDR1 reads SSHAT; CDR2 reads FNYEAQ (reference sequence). Full variable domain (rest looked up from reference TRBV7-7 and TRBJ2-7): GAGVSQSPRYKVTKRGQDVTLRCDPISSHATLYWYQQALGQGPEFLTYFNYEAQPDKSGLPSDRFSAERPEGSISTLTIQRTEQRDSAMYRCASSLGTAGEQYFGPGTRLTVT.

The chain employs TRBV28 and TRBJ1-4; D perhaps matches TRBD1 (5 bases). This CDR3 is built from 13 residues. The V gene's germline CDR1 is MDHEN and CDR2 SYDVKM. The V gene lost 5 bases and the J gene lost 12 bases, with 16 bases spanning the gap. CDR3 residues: CASSPIDSDQLFF. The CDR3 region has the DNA TGTGCCAGCAGTCCCATCGACAGTGACCAACTGTTTTTT.

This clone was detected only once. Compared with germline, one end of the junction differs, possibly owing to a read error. The CDR3 DNA sequence: TGTGCCAGCAGTTTATCGTACCAGGAGACCCAGTACTTC. Protein: CASSLSYQETQYF. V gene TRBV27 combines with J gene TRBJ2-5, with D hard to call. From germline, CDR1 is MNHEY and CDR2 SMNVEV (reference sequence). This CDR3 has 13 amino acids.

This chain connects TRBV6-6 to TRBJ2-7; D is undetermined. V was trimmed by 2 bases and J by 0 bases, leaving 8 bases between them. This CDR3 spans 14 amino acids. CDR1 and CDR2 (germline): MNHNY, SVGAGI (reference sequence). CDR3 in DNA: TGTGCCAGCAGTTACAGATGGAGCTCCTACGAGCAGTACTTC. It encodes CASSYRWSSYEQYF.

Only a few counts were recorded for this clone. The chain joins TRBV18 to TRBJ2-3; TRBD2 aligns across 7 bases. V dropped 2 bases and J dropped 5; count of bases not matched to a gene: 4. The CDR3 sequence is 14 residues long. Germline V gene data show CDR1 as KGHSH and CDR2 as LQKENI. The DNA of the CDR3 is TGTGCCAGCTCACCAACCGGGGAGGGAGATACGCAGTATTTT. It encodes CASSPTGEGDTQYF.

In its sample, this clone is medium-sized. The chain's CDR3 is CASSFNRGTQYF. The CDR3 DNA follows: TGCGCCAGCAGCTTCAACAGGGGTACGCAGTATTTT. The chain combines TRBV5-1 with TRBJ2-3, with 7 nucleotides matching TRBD1. The CDR3 spans 12 residues. Germline V gives CDR1 SGHRS, CDR2 YFSETQ. Unmatched junction bases numbered 2, after V lost 2 bases and J lost 8 bases.

This CDR3 reads CASSLAGTSGARRKDTQYF. The CDR3 nucleotides read TGCGCCAGCAGCTTGGCTGGGACTAGCGGGGCCCGAAGAAAAGATACGCAGTATTTT. The rearrangement links TRBV5-1 to TRBJ2-3, with 13 bases fitting TRBD2. This CDR3 has 19 amino acids. Unmatched junction bases numbered 12, after V lost 0 bases and J lost 5 bases. Germline values: CDR1 SGHRS, CDR2 YFSETQ. The full variable domain, its missing parts supplied by reference TRBV5-1 and TRBJ2-3, is KAGVTQTPRYLIKTRGQQVTLSCSPISGHRSVSWYQQTPGQGLQFLFEYFSETQRNKGNFPGRFSGRQFSNSRSEMNVSTLELGDSALYLCASSLAGTSGARRKDTQYFGPGTRLTVL.

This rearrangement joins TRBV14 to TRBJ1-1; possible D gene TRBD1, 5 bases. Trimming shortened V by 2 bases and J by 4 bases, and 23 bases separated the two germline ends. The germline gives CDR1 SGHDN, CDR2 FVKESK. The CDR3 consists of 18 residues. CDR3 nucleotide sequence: TGTGCCAGCAGCCAAATGCAACCGGGACCTCTGAGTAGCACTGAAGCTTTCTTT. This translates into CASSQMQPGPLSSTEAFF. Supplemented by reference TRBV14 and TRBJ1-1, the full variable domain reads EAGVTQFPSHSVIEKGQTVTLRCDPISGHDNLYWYRRVMGKEIKFLLHFVKESKQDESGMPNNRFLAERTGGTYSTLKVQPAELEDSGVYFCASSQMQPGPLSSTEAFFGQGTRLTVV.

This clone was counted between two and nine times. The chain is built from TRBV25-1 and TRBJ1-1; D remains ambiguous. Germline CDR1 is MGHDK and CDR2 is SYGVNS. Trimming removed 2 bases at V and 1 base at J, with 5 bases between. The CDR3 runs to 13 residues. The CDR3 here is CASSEQPNTEAFF. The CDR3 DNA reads TGTGCCAGCAGTGAACAACCGAACACTGAAGCTTTCTTT.

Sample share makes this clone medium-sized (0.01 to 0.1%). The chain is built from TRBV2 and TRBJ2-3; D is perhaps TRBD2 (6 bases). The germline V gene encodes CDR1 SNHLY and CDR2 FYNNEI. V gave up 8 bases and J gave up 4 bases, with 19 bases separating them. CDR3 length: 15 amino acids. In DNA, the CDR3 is TGTGCCAGCGACAGTATGGGCGGGGTGGCAGATACGCAGTATTTT. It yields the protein CASDSMGGVADTQYF.

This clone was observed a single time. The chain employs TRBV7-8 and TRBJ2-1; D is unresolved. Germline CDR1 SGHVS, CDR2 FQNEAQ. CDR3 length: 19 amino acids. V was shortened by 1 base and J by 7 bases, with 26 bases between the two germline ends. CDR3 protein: CASSLGRSYQPTTLNEQFF. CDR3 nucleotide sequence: TGTGCCAGCAGCTTAGGAAGGTCCTACCAACCAACAACCCTTAATGAGCAGTTCTTC.

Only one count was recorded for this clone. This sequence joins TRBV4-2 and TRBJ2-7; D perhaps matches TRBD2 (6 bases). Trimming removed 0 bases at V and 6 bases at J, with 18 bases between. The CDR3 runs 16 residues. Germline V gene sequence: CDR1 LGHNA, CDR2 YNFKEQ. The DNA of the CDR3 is TGTGCCAGCAGCCAAGATATTCAAGGGACCGGGGGCGAGCAGTACTTC. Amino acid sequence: CASSQDIQGTGGEQYF.

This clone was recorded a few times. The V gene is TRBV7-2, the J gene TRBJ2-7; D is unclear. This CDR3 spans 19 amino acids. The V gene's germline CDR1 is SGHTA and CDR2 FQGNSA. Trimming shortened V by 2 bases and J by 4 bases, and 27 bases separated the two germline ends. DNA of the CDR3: TGTGCCAGCAGCTTACCCCAGCGATTAGTGGTGGGAAAGAAATACGAGCAGTACTTC. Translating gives CASSLPQRLVVGKKYEQYF.

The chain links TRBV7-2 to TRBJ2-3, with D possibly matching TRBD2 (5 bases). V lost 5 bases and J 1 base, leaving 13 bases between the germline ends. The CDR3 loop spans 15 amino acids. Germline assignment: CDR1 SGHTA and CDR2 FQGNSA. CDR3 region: CASSPRFGGTDTQYF. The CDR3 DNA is TGTGCCAGCAGCCCAAGATTCGGGGGCACAGATACGCAGTATTTT.

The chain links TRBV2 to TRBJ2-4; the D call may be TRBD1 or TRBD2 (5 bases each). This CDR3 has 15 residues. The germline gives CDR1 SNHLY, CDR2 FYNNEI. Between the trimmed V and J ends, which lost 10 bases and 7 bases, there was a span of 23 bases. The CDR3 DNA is TGTGCCATCAGGAACAATGGACAAGAGGGTAACATTCAGTACTTC. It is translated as CAIRNNGQEGNIQYF.

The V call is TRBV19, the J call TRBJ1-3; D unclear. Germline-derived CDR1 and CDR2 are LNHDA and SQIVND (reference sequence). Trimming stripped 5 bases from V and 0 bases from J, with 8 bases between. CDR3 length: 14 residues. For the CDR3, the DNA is TGTGCCAGTAGTTCCACGAGCTCTGGAAACACCATATATTTT. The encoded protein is CASSSTSSGNTIYF.

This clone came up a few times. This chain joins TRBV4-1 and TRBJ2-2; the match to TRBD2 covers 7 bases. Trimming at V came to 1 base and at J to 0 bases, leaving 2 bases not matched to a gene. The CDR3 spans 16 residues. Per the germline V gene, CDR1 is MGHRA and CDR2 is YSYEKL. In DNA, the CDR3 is TGCGCCAGCAGCCAAGTGCTAGCGGCGAACACCGGGGAGCTGTTTTTT. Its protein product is CASSQVLAANTGELFF.